A single sample is the source of the 28 T cell receptor beta chains below, sequenced in a study of blood T cell repertoires in COVID-19. This table comes from immunoSEQ multiplex PCR, and its TCRdb copy is limited to in-frame clones, with some not included. The top ten clones hold over 1.1% of a sample with about 130,000 clones, approximately 81% of them seen once. Sample: peripheral blood. The receptor source for this set is a man aged 60 to 75 with acute or convalescent COVID-19.

The gene calls are TRBV5-1 and TRBJ1-4; perhaps TRBD1 as D (6 bases). Germline V gene data show CDR1 as SGHRS and CDR2 as YFSETQ. Trimming took 1 base from V and 3 from J, leaving 13 bases between them. The CDR3 sequence is 16 residues long. The CDR3, as DNA: TGCGCCAGCAGCTTGACTGCAGGGGTCGCTAATGAAAAACTGTTTTTT. Translation gives CASSLTAGVANEKLFF. Combining the CDR3 with reference TRBV5-1 and TRBJ1-4 gives the whole variable domain KAGVTQTPRYLIKTRGQQVTLSCSPISGHRSVSWYQQTPGQGLQFLFEYFSETQRNKGNFPGRFSGRQFSNSRSEMNVSTLELGDSALYLCASSLTAGVANEKLFFGSGTQLSVL.

The V and J genes are TRBV5-6 and TRBJ2-1, with no clear D. The length of the CDR3 is 17 residues. V was shortened by 0 bases and J by 4 bases, with 17 bases between the two germline ends. The germline V gene has CDR1 SGHDT and CDR2 YYEEEE. Here the CDR3 reads CASSLDADPRIYNEQFF. The CDR3 DNA is TGTGCCAGCAGCTTGGATGCCGATCCTAGAATTTACAATGAGCAGTTCTTC.

This clone has just a few counts. V usage is TRBV6-2 or TRBV6-3 and J usage is TRBJ1-1; the D gene is possibly TRBD1 (5 bases). The CDR3 sequence is 17 residues long. CDR1 is MNHEY and CDR2 is SVGEGT in the germline V gene. The germline V and J ends were trimmed by 0 bases and 1 base, with 15 bases remaining between them. The CDR3 spells CASSYSSKGRKNTEAFF. For the CDR3, the DNA is TGTGCCAGCAGTTACTCGAGTAAGGGGAGGAAGAACACTGAAGCTTTCTTT.

The chain links TRBV5-1 to TRBJ1-4, with TRBD1 identical over 12 bases. The CDR3 covers 17 residues. V was pared by 4 bases and J by 7 bases, with 11 bases of the junction left unmatched. Germline CDR1 and CDR2: SGHRS and YFSETQ. The CDR3 nucleotides read TGCGCCAGCAGCCCCGGGACAGGGGGCGCAAGGAGTGAAAAACTGTTTTTT. Amino acids: CASSPGTGGARSEKLFF.

The genes are TRBV30 and TRBJ2-1, with a weak D call TRBD1 (6 bases). There are 14 residues in the CDR3. V was clipped by 4 bases and J by 4 bases, with 14 bases between them. Germline CDR1 reads GTSNPN; CDR2 reads SVGIG (reference sequence). The chain's CDR3 is CAWKGQSVYNEQFF. In DNA, the CDR3 is TGTGCCTGGAAGGGACAAAGTGTATACAATGAGCAGTTCTTC.

V gene TRBV19 combines with J gene TRBJ2-1, with D perhaps matching TRBD1 (5 bases). The germline gives CDR1 LNHDA, CDR2 SQIVND (reference sequence). This CDR3 contains 16 residues. Trimming pared 6 bases from V and 0 bases from J, leaving 15 bases between. The CDR3 bases are TGTGCCAGTAGAGAGGCAGGGCCCGGCTCCTACAATGAGCAGTTCTTC. It is translated as CASREAGPGSYNEQFF. The full variable domain, in which reference TRBV19 and TRBJ2-1 provide the parts outside the CDR3, is DGGITQSPKYLFRKEGQNVTLSCEQNLNHDAMYWYRQDPGQGLRLIYYSQIVNDFQKGDIAEGYSVSREKKESFPLTVTSAQKNPTAFYLCASREAGPGSYNEQFFGPGTRLTVL.

This chain links TRBV9 with TRBJ2-1; 8 positions match TRBD2. Trimming cost V 3 bases and J 2 bases; bases outside gene matches: 7. Looked up from germline, CDR1 is SGDLS and CDR2 is YYNGEE. The CDR3 extends over 16 amino acids. CDR3 loop: CASSGLGLGAYNEQFF. The DNA for the CDR3 is TGTGCCAGCAGCGGATTGGGACTAGGGGCCTACAATGAGCAGTTCTTC.

CDR3 loop: CAWSVIRTSGSTDTQYF. As DNA, the CDR3 is TGTGCCTGGAGTGTAATCCGGACTAGCGGGAGCACAGATACGCAGTATTTT. This chain joins TRBV30 and TRBJ2-3; 11 nucleotides align to TRBD2. Germline values: CDR1 GTSNPN, CDR2 SVGIG (reference sequence). Trimming took 0 bases from V and 0 from J; bases not matched to a gene: 5. This CDR3 is built from 17 residues.

The V call is TRBV5-6, the J call TRBJ1-2, with D perhaps TRBD1 (6 bases). In germline, CDR1 is SGHDT, CDR2 YYEEEE. The CDR3 spans 15 residues. With 3 bases removed from V and 8 bases from J, the gap between germline ends came to 20 bases. The CDR3 DNA is TGTGCCAGCAGCTCCACAGGGCAATCCGTCGGAGGCTACACCTTC. Protein product: CASSSTGQSVGGYTF. The full variable domain, rest sourced from reference TRBV5-6 and TRBJ1-2, is DAGVTQSPTHLIKTRGQQVTLRCSPKSGHDTVSWYQQALGQGPQFIFQYYEEEERQRGNFPDRFSGHQFPNYSSELNVNALLLGDSALYLCASSSTGQSVGGYTFGSGTRLTVV.

The genes are TRBV4-1 and TRBJ2-3, with a possible D match to TRBD2 (5 bases). The CDR3 is 15 amino acids. Trimming removed 2 bases at V and 0 bases at J, with 9 bases between. Germline V CDR1 and CDR2: MGHRA, YSYEKL. CDR3 nucleotide sequence: TGCGCCAGCAGCCAAATACTAGTCAGCACAGATACGCAGTATTTT. It specifies CASSQILVSTDTQYF.

This sequence joins TRBV7-8 and TRBJ1-1; D perhaps matches TRBD1 (5 bases). Trimming shortened V by 5 bases and J by 6 bases, and 13 bases separated the two germline ends. The CDR3 contains 13 residues. Germline V gene sequence: CDR1 SGHVS, CDR2 FQNEAQ. CDR3 nucleotide sequence: TGTGCCAGCAGCCCTCAGGGCCGATCTGAAGCTTTCTTT. Its translation is CASSPQGRSEAFF.

The chain recombines TRBV9 with TRBJ2-5; TRBD2 matches at 8 bases. This CDR3 comprises 16 residues. Germline trimming cut 4 bases from V and 2 bases from J; bases unmatched to any gene: 10. Germline V CDR1 and CDR2: SGDLS, YYNGEE. The CDR3 nucleotides are TGTGCCAGCAGCCTTAATAGCGGGGTTATACAAGAGACCCAGTACTTC. Translation gives CASSLNSGVIQETQYF.

The chain recombines TRBV4-1 with TRBJ2-7; D is perhaps TRBD2 (7 bases). Germline lookup yields CDR1 MGHRA and CDR2 YSYEKL. The CDR3 sequence is 15 residues long. V dropped 3 bases and J dropped 5 bases, with 17 bases sitting between them. CDR3 protein: CASSHITGGRDEQYF. The CDR3 DNA reads TGCGCCAGCAGCCACATCACGGGGGGCCGGGACGAGCAGTACTTC.

The chain uses TRBV7-9 and TRBJ2-5; 8 bases are shared with TRBD1. CDR3 size: 13 residues. V shed 5 bases, J shed 4 bases, and the junction held 3 bases outside the gene matches. Germline V lookup: CDR1 SEHNR, CDR2 FQNEAQ (reference sequence). The CDR3 DNA follows: TGTGCCAGCAGCATACAGGGGGGAGAGACCCAGTACTTC. Translation gives CASSIQGGETQYF.

The chain combines TRBV13 with TRBJ2-7; D possibly corresponds to TRBD2 (5 bases). CDR1 is PRHDT, CDR2 FYEKMQ, per germline (reference sequence). V dropped 4 bases and J dropped 7 bases, with 11 bases sitting between them. This CDR3 region has 12 residues. In nucleotides, the CDR3 is TGTGCCAGCAGCTCCGCGCCGGGAGAGCAGTACTTC. Protein product: CASSSAPGEQYF.

The chain carries TRBV3-1 (or the pseudogene TRBV3-2) and TRBJ2-3; possible D gene TRBD1, 5 bases. V lost 1 base and J lost 1, with 9 bases in between. The CDR3 sequence is 15 residues long. CDR1 and CDR2 from the germline V gene are LGHDT and YNNKEL (reference sequence). CDR3 protein: CASSQVDRRTDTQYF. For the CDR3, the DNA is TGTGCCAGCAGCCAAGTCGACAGACGCACAGATACGCAGTATTTT.

The chain has TRBV6-1 and TRBJ2-7; TRBD2 matches at 10 bases. V dropped 5 bases and J dropped 1; count of bases not matched to a gene: 2. Per germline, CDR1 MNHNS and CDR2 SASEGT. The CDR3 totals 14 residues. Written as DNA, the CDR3 is TGTGCCAGCAGTCTTAGCGGGGGGTCCTACGAGCAGTACTTC. Encoded protein: CASSLSGGSYEQYF.

The chain carries TRBV29-1 and TRBJ1-1; possible D gene TRBD1, 6 bases. The CDR3 consists of 14 residues. V lost 6 bases and J lost 3, with 17 bases in between. From germline, CDR1 is SQVTM and CDR2 ANQGSEA. The CDR3 sequence: CSVQTGKDYTEAFF. The CDR3 DNA sequence: TGCAGCGTCCAAACAGGGAAGGATTACACTGAAGCTTTCTTT.

The chain links TRBV5-4 to TRBJ1-6; no clear D. The CDR3 has 14 residues. CDR1 is SGHNT and CDR2 is YYREEE in the germline V gene (reference sequence). V dropped 1 base and J dropped 7 bases, with 9 bases sitting between them. CDR3 region: CASSLTVFNSPLHF. The CDR3, as DNA: TGTGCCAGCAGCTTGACGGTCTTCAATTCACCCCTCCACTTT. The full variable domain, in which reference TRBV5-4 and TRBJ1-6 provide the parts outside the CDR3, is ETGVTQSPTHLIKTRGQQVTLRCSSQSGHNTVSWYQQALGQGPQFIFQYYREEENGRGNFPPRFSGLQFPNYSSELNVNALELDDSALYLCASSLTVFNSPLHFGNGTRLTVT.

CDR3 DNA sequence: TGTGCCAGCAGCACGGGGTACCAAGAGACCCAGTACTTC. It yields the protein CASSTGYQETQYF. The chain couples TRBV6-5 to TRBJ2-5, with D perhaps TRBD2 (5 bases). Per germline, CDR1 MNHEY and CDR2 SVGAGI. CDR3 length: 13 amino acids. The V end lost 6 bases, the J end lost 0 bases, and 8 bases lay between the germline ends.

The chain is built from TRBV6-5 and TRBJ2-7, with 7 bases matching TRBD1. This CDR3 region has 14 residues. V lost 6 bases, J lost 2 bases, and 7 bases stayed unmatched. The V gene's germline CDR1 is MNHEY and CDR2 SVGAGI. The CDR3 here is CASSTGTVTYEQYF. DNA of the CDR3: TGTGCCAGCAGCACCGGGACAGTGACCTACGAGCAGTACTTC.

The chain has TRBV3-1 (or the pseudogene TRBV3-2) and TRBJ2-1; D gene ambiguous. Germline V gene sequence: CDR1 LGHDT, CDR2 YNNKEL (reference sequence). V was shortened by 1 base and J by 0 bases, with 7 bases between the two germline ends. CDR3 length equals 15 residues. The CDR3 nucleotides are TGTGCCAGCAGCCAAGTGAGCATCTCCTACAATGAGCAGTTCTTC. Translated, it gives CASSQVSISYNEQFF.

J is TRBJ1-2 and V is TRBV28; tentative D call: TRBD1 (5 bases). The V end was cut by 6 bases, the J end by 7 bases, with 12 bases between. The germline gives CDR1 MDHEN, CDR2 SYDVKM. The length of the CDR3 is 12 residues. The CDR3 DNA follows: TGTGCCAGCAGCCCCCGACAGTCTGGCTACACCTTC. This translates into CASSPRQSGYTF.

V is TRBV25-1 and J is TRBJ2-7; TRBD1 might be the D (5 bases). Per the germline V gene, CDR1 is MGHDK and CDR2 is SYGVNS. V lost 3 bases to trimming and J lost 6 bases, with 18 bases between them. The CDR3 length is 15 residues. The DNA for the CDR3 is TGTGCCAGCAGTGAGCCCGGGCCCCAGGGCGCCGAGCAGTACTTC. Protein: CASSEPGPQGAEQYF.

Of note for this clone: The sample has other DNA sequences that encode this CDR3 too. V and J are TRBV7-2 and TRBJ2-3; 8 bases line up with TRBD1. The CDR3 extends over 15 amino acids. The germline gives CDR1 SGHTA, CDR2 FQGNSA. The J segment lost 3 bases and the V segment lost 4 bases, leaving 6 bases of the junction unmatched. CDR3 amino acids: CASSSDRGKTDTQYF. The CDR3 region has the DNA TGTGCCAGCAGCTCAGACAGGGGAAAGACAGATACGCAGTATTTT.

This clone appeared a single time. This rearrangement joins TRBV24-1 to TRBJ2-7; a possible D gene is TRBD1 (6 bases). Trimming stripped 5 bases from V and 2 bases from J, with 9 bases between. The CDR3 totals 13 residues. From germline, CDR1 is KGHDR and CDR2 SFDVKD. The CDR3 nucleotides read TGTGCCACCAGTGCCGGGACACCCTACGAGCAGTACTTC. Translation gives CATSAGTPYEQYF.

J is TRBJ2-2 and V is TRBV27, with 12 bases aligning to TRBD2. The V and J ends lost 10 bases and 7 bases, in that order; junction bases with no gene match: 13. Germline lookup yields CDR1 MNHEY and CDR2 SMNVEV (reference sequence). This CDR3 spans 16 amino acids. The CDR3 coding sequence is TGTGCCACCAAGGGTCGACTAGCGGGGGAGGTCGGGGAGCTGTTTTTT. Translation: CATKGRLAGEVGELFF.

The V gene is TRBV30, the J gene TRBJ2-2, with 8 bases fitting TRBD2. V shed 1 base, J shed 1 base, and the junction held 8 bases outside the gene matches. Per germline, CDR1 GTSNPN and CDR2 SVGIG (reference sequence). The CDR3 length is 17 residues. The CDR3 DNA reads TGTGCCTGGAGTGGGTGGAAGCGGGGGATGAACACCGGGGAGCTGTTTTTT. Protein sequence: CAWSGWKRGMNTGELFF. Variable domain in full (rest from reference TRBV30 and TRBJ2-2): SQTIHQWPATLVQPVGSPLSLECTVEGTSNPNLYWYRQAAGRGLQLLFYSVGIGQISSEVPQNLSASRPQDRQFILSSKKLLLSDSGFYLCAWSGWKRGMNTGELFFGEGSRLTVL.